This T cell receptor beta chain emerged from a study of T cell responses to AZD1222 COVID-19 vaccine. Sequencing used immunoSEQ multiplex PCR; TCRdb keeps in-frame clones, though not all of them. The repertoire has 130,000 to 150,000 clones, about 87% of them found once; the top ten carry roughly 16%. The source was peripheral blood, collected on day 0 of AZD1222 vaccination. The receptor's source is an adult in good health.

CDR3 bases: TGCGCCAGCAGTGAGTTTCGGGGGCGAACTACGGAGCAGTACTTC. The encoded protein is CASSEFRGRTTEQYF. The J gene is TRBJ2-7, the V gene TRBV10-2; possibly TRBD1 or TRBD2 for D (6 bases each). The germline gives CDR1 WSHSY, CDR2 SAAADI. This CDR3 contains 15 residues. Trimming pared 1 base from V and 7 bases from J, leaving 17 bases between.